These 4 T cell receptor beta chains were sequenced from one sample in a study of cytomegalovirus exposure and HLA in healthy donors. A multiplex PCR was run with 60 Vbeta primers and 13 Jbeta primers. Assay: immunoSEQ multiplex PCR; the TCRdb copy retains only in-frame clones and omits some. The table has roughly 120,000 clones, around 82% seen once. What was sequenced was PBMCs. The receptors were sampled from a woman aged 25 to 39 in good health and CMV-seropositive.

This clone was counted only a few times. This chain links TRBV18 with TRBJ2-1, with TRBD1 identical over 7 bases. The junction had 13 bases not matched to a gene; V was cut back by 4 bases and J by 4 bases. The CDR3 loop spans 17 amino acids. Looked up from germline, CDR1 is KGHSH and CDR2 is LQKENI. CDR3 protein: CASSLQSRQGPYNEQFF. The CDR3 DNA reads TGTGCCAGCTCACTCCAATCCCGACAGGGACCGTACAATGAGCAGTTCTTC.

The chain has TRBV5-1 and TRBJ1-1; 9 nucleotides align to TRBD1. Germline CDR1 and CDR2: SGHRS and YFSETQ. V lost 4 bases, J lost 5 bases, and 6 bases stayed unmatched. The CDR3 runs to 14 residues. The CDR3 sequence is CASSPGQGWTEAFF. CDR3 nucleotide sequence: TGCGCCAGCAGCCCAGGACAGGGGTGGACTGAAGCTTTCTTT.

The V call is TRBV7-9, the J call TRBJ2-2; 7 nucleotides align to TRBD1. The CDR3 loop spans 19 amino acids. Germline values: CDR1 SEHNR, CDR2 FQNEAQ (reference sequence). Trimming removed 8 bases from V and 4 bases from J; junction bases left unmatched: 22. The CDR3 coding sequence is TGTGCCAGCCCCTGGACCCGACAGGGTGGGGTCTTTGGCACCGGGGAGCTGTTTTTT. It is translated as CASPWTRQGGVFGTGELFF.

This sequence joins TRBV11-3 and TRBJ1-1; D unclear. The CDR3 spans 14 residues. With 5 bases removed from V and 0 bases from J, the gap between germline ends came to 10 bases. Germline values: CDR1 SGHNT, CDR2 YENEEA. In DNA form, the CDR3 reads TGTGCCAGCAGCCAAGACACGGTGAACACTGAAGCTTTCTTT. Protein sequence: CASSQDTVNTEAFF.